A selection of T cell receptor beta chains follows, all from one sample in a study of regulatory T cells in long-lasting Graves disease. TCRdb used MiXCR to reprocess the multiplex PCR reads, holding one entry per CDR3 protein. The data show about 530,000 distinct CDR3 sequences, about 16% seen once. These same records also appear under a second study, on T cells in Graves' hyperthyroidism and ophthalmopathy.

The source was peripheral blood mononuclear cells (PBMCs), collected at new diagnosis, from a patient treated with antithyroid drugs. The receptors stem from a woman aged 40 to 65 with Graves disease. CDR3s include the opening cysteine and the closing phenylalanine or tryptophan. The D gene is left open where the match is weak. Where a row states a size, it is once, few, many or the class of an expanded clone; other rows omit it.

v_call: TRBV20-1
d_call: NA
j_call: TRBJ1-1
clone_size: few
cdr3_aa: CSARDGLRGSGNTEAFF
cdr3_nt: TGCAGTGCTAGAGACGGATTGCGCGGTTCAGGGAACACTGAAGCTTTCTTT

v_call: TRBV19
d_call: NA
j_call: TRBJ2-7
clone_size: few
cdr3_aa: CASSIGVVAEQYF
cdr3_nt: TGTGCCAGTAGTATCGGGGTAGTGGCCGAGCAGTACTTC

v_call: TRBV28
d_call: NA
j_call: TRBJ1-1
clone_size: many
cdr3_aa: CASSTSPGQGNTEAFF
cdr3_nt: TGTGCCAGCAGTACCTCTCCGGGACAAGGGAACACTGAAGCTTTCTTT

v_call: TRBV2
d_call: TRBD1
j_call: TRBJ2-2
clone_size: many
cdr3_aa: CASSHDRANTGELFF
cdr3_nt: TGTGCCAGCAGTCATGACAGGGCGAACACCGGGGAGCTGTTTTTT

v_call: TRBV7-8
d_call: TRBD1
j_call: TRBJ2-5
clone_size: many
cdr3_aa: CASSLRVTGYRKETQYF
cdr3_nt: TGTGCCAGCAGCTTGCGGGTGACAGGGTATCGGAAGGAGACCCAGTACTTC

v_call: TRBV12-3/TRBV12-4
d_call: TRBD1
j_call: TRBJ1-5
clone_size: many
cdr3_aa: CASRGQGAGQPQHF
cdr3_nt: TGTGCCAGCCGGGGACAGGGGGCTGGTCAGCCCCAGCATTTT

v_call: TRBV5-1
d_call: TRBD1
j_call: TRBJ2-3
clone_size: many
cdr3_aa: CASSPGTGRTDTQYF
cdr3_nt: TGTGCCAGCAGCCCGGGGACAGGACGCACAGATACGCAGTATTTT

v_call: TRBV10-3
d_call: NA
j_call: TRBJ1-1
clone_size: many
cdr3_aa: CAISESLDSTEAFF
cdr3_nt: TGTGCCATCAGTGAGTCCCTGGACAGCACTGAAGCTTTCTTT

v_call: TRBV6-2/TRBV6-3
d_call: NA
j_call: TRBJ1-3
clone_size: few
cdr3_aa: CASSFGRNSGNTIYF
cdr3_nt: TGTGCCAGCAGTTTCGGACGGAACTCTGGAAACACCATATATTTT

v_call: TRBV7-9
d_call: NA
j_call: TRBJ2-6
clone_size: NA
cdr3_aa: CASSSPSGDRTSGANVLTF
cdr3_nt: TGTGCCAGCAGCTCGCCTTCGGGCGACAGAACCTCTGGGGCCAACGTCCTGACTTTC

v_call: TRBV12-3/TRBV12-4
d_call: NA
j_call: TRBJ1-1
clone_size: many
cdr3_aa: CASSSGGSEAFF
cdr3_nt: TGTGCCAGCAGTTCTGGGGGATCTGAAGCTTTCTTT

v_call: TRBV6-2/TRBV6-3
d_call: NA
j_call: TRBJ2-7
clone_size: many
cdr3_aa: CASSPNGPPYEQYF
cdr3_nt: TGTGCCAGCAGTCCGAATGGACCCCCTTACGAGCAGTACTTC

v_call: TRBV2
d_call: NA
j_call: TRBJ1-5
clone_size: many
cdr3_aa: CASSEGQVYRQPQHF
cdr3_nt: TGTGCCAGCAGTGAAGGCCAGGTCTACCGTCAGCCCCAGCATTTT

v_call: TRBV13
d_call: TRBD1
j_call: TRBJ1-4
clone_size: many
cdr3_aa: CASSSGQGIEKLFF
cdr3_nt: TGTGCCAGCAGCTCGGGACAGGGGATTGAAAAACTGTTTTTT

v_call: TRBV6-1
d_call: TRBD1
j_call: TRBJ2-3
clone_size: few
cdr3_aa: CASSERDRGEDTQYF
cdr3_nt: TGTGCCAGCAGTGAAAGGGACAGGGGAGAAGATACGCAGTATTTT

v_call: TRBV7-6
d_call: TRBD2
j_call: TRBJ2-1
clone_size: NA
cdr3_aa: CASSPAAGVVGNEQFF
cdr3_nt: TGTGCCAGCAGCCCAGCAGCGGGGGTGGTTGGCAATGAGCAGTTCTTC

v_call: TRBV6-5
d_call: NA
j_call: TRBJ2-5
clone_size: NA
cdr3_aa: CASSYSKVETQYF
cdr3_nt: TGTGCCAGCAGTTACTCGAAGGTCGAGACCCAGTACTTC

v_call: TRBV7-9
d_call: NA
j_call: TRBJ1-1
clone_size: many
cdr3_aa: CASSLDPNTEAFF
cdr3_nt: TGTGCCAGCAGCTTAGACCCGAACACTGAAGCTTTCTTT

v_call: TRBV20-1
d_call: NA
j_call: TRBJ1-3
clone_size: many
cdr3_aa: CSAPDRRGNTIYF
cdr3_nt: TGCAGTGCGCCGGACCGACGTGGAAACACCATATATTTT

v_call: TRBV7-2
d_call: TRBD1
j_call: TRBJ1-1
clone_size: many
cdr3_aa: CASSGRQGNTEAFF
cdr3_nt: TGTGCCAGCAGCGGTAGACAGGGGAACACTGAAGCTTTCTTT

v_call: TRBV20-1
d_call: TRBD1
j_call: TRBJ2-7
clone_size: many
cdr3_aa: CSATAAGQGVNEQYF
cdr3_nt: TGCAGTGCTACTGCGGCCGGACAGGGGGTTAACGAGCAGTACTTC